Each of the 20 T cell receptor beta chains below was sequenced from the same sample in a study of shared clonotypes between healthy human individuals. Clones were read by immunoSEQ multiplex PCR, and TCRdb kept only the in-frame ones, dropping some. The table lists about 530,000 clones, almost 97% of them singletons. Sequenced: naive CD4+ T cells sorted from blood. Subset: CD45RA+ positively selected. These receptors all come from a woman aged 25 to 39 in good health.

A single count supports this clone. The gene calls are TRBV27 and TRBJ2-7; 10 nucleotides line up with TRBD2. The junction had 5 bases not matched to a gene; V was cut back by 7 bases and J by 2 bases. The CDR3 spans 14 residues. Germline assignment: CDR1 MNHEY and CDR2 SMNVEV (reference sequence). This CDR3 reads CASTALAGPYEQYF. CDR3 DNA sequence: TGTGCCAGCACCGCACTAGCGGGGCCCTACGAGCAGTACTTC.

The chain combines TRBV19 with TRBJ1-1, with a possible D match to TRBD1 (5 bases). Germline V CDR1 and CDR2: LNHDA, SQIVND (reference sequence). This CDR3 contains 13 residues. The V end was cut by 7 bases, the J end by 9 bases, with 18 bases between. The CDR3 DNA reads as TGTGCCAGTACCCCCCTCCCGACAGCTCAAGCTTTCTTT. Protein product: CASTPLPTAQAFF.

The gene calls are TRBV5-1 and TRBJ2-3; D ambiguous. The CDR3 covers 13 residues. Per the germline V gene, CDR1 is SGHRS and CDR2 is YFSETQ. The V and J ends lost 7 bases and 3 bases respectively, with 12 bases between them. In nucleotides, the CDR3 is TGCGCCAGCGCCCCAGGTAGTACAGATACGCAGTATTTT. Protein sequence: CASAPGSTDTQYF.

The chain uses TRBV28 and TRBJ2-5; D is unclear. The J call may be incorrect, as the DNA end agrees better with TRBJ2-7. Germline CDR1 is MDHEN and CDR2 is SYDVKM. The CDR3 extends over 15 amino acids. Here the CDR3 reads CATTSGGPTSYEQYF. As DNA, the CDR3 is TGTGCCACCACCTCGGGTGGTCCCACCTCCTACGAGCAGTACTTC.

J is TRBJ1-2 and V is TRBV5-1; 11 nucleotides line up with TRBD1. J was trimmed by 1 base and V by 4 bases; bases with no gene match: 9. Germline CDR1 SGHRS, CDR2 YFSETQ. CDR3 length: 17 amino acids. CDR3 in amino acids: CASSRGQGVDHNYGYTF. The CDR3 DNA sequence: TGCGCCAGCAGCCGGGGACAGGGGGTGGACCATAACTATGGCTACACCTTC.

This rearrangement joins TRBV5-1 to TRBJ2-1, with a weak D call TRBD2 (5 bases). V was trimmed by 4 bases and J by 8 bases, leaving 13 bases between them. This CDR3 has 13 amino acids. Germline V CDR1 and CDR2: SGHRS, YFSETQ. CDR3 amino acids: CASSQKLEDEQFF. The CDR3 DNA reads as TGCGCCAGCAGCCAGAAACTAGAAGATGAGCAGTTCTTC. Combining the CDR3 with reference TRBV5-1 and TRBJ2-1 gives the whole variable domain KAGVTQTPRYLIKTRGQQVTLSCSPISGHRSVSWYQQTPGQGLQFLFEYFSETQRNKGNFPGRFSGRQFSNSRSEMNVSTLELGDSALYLCASSQKLEDEQFFGPGTRLTVL.

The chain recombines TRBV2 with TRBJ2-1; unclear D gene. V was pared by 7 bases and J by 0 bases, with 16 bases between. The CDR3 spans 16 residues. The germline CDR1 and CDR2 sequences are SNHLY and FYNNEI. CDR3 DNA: TGTGCCAGCAAGGAGAGCCAGAGGAGCTCCTACAATGAGCAGTTCTTC. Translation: CASKESQRSSYNEQFF.

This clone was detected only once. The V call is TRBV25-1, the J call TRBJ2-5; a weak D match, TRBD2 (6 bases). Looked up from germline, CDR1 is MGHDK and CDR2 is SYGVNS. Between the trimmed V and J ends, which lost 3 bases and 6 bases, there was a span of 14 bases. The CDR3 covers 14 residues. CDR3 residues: CASSEDLATQTQYF. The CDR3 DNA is TGTGCCAGCAGTGAGGACCTAGCGACTCAGACCCAGTACTTC. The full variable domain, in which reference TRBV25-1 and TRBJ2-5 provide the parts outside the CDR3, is EADIYQTPRYLVIGTGKKITLECSQTMGHDKMYWYQQDPGMELHLIHYSYGVNSTEKGDLSSESTVSRIRTEHFPLTLESARPSHTSQYLCASSEDLATQTQYFGPGTRLLVL.

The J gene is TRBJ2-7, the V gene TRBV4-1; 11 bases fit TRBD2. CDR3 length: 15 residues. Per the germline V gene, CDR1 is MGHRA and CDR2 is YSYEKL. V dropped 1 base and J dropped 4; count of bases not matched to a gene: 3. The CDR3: CASSQAGTSGYEQYF. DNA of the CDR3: TGCGCCAGCAGCCAAGCCGGGACTAGCGGATACGAGCAGTACTTC.

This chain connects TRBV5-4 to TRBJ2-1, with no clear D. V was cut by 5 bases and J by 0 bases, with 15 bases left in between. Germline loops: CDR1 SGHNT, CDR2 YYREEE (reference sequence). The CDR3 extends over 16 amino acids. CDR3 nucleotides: TGTGCCAGCAGTATCGATCTAGGAAGCTCCTACAATGAGCAGTTCTTC. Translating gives CASSIDLGSSYNEQFF.

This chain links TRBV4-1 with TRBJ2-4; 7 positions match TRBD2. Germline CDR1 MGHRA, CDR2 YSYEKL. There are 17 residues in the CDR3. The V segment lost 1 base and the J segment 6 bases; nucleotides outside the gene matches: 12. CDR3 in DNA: TGCGCCAGCAGCCAAGCCGTCCGGGGGGATCGTGTAAACATTCAGTACTTC. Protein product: CASSQAVRGDRVNIQYF.

The CDR3 nucleotides are TGCGCCAGCAGCCGGACTAGCGGGACATACGAGCAGTACTTC. Translated: CASSRTSGTYEQYF. V gene TRBV5-1 combines with J gene TRBJ2-5; 12 nucleotides agree with TRBD2. The J call is in doubt because the DNA end fits TRBJ2-7 better. The CDR3 runs 14 residues. CDR1 and CDR2 from the germline V gene are SGHRS and YFSETQ.

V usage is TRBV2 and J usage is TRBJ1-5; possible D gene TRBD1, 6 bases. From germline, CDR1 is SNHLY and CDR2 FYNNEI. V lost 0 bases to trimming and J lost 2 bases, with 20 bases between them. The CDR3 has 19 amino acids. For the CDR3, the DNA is TGTGCCAGCAGTGAAGCGTGGCAGGGGAGAAGTGGGGGCAATCAGCCCCAGCATTTT. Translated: CASSEAWQGRSGGNQPQHF.

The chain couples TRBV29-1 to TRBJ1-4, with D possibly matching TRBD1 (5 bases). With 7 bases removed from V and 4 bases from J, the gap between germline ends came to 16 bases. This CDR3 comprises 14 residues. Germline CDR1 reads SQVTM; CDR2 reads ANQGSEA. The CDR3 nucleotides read TGCAGCGCTATCTTTAAGGGGTTTAATGAAAAACTGTTTTTT. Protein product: CSAIFKGFNEKLFF.

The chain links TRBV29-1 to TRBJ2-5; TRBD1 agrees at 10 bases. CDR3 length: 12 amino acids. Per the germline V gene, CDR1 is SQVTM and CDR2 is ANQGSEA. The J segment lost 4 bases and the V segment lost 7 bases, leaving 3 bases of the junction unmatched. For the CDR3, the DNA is TGCAGCGCTGACAGGGGGCCAGAGACCCAGTACTTC. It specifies CSADRGPETQYF. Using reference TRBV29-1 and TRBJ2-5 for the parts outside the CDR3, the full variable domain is SAVISQKPSRDICQRGTSLTIQCQVDSQVTMMFWYRQQPGQSLTLIATANQGSEATYESGFVIDKFPISRPNLTFSTLTVSNMSPEDSSIYLCSADRGPETQYFGPGTRLLVL.

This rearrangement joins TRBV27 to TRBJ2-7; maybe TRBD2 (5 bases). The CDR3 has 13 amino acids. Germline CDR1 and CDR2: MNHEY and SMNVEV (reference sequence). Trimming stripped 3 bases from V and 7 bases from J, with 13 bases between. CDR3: CASSLEPRGEQYF. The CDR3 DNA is TGTGCCAGCAGTTTGGAGCCCCGGGGAGAGCAGTACTTC.

The DNA for the CDR3 is TGTGCCAGCAGCCTTATTCGGTCGTCTAACTATGGCTACACCTTC. Residues: CASSLIRSSNYGYTF. This chain joins TRBV13 and TRBJ1-2; D remains unclear. Trimming pared 5 bases from V and 0 bases from J, leaving 13 bases between. Germline V gene lookup returns CDR1 PRHDT and CDR2 FYEKMQ (reference sequence). This CDR3 is 15 amino acids long.

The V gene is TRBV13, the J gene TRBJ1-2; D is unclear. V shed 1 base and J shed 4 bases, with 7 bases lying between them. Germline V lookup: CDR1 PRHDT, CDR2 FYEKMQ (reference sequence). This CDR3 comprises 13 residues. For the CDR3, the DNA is TGTGCCAGCAGCTTAGAACCGGGCTATGGCTACACCTTC. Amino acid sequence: CASSLEPGYGYTF.

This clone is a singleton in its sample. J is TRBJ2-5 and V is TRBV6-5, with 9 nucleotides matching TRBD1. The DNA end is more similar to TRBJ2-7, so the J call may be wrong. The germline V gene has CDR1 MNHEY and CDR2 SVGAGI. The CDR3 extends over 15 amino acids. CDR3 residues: CASTKGDRDGHEQYF. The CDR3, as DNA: TGTGCCAGCACCAAAGGGGACAGGGACGGCCACGAGCAGTACTTC.

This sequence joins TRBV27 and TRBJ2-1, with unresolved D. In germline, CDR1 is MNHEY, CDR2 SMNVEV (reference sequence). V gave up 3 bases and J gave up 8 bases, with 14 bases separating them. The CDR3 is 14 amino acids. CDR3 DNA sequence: TGTGCCAGCAGTTTGGCCCTTCCGGGCGATGAGCAGTTCTTC. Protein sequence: CASSLALPGDEQFF.